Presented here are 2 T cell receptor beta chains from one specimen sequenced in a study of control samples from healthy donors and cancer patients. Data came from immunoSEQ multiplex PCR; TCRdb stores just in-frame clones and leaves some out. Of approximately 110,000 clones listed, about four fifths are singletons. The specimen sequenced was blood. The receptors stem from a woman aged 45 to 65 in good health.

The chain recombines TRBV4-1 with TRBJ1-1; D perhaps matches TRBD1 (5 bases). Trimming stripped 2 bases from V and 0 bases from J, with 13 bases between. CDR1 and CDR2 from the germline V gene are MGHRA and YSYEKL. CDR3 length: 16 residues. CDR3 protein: CASSQLAGGMNTEAFF. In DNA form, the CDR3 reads TGCGCCAGCAGCCAACTCGCCGGGGGGATGAACACTGAAGCTTTCTTT.

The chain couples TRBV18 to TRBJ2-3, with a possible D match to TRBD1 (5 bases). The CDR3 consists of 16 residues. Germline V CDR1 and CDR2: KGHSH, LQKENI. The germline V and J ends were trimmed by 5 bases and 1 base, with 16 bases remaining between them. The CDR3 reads CASSIQAPRGTDTQYF. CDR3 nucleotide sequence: TGTGCCAGCTCAATACAGGCTCCCAGGGGCACAGATACGCAGTATTTT. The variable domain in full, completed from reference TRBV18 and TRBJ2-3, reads NAGVMQNPRHLVRRRGQEARLRCSPMKGHSHVYWYRQLPEEGLKFMVYLQKENIIDESGMPKERFSAEFPKEGPSILRIQQVVRGDSAAYFCASSIQAPRGTDTQYFGPGTRLTVL.